Presented here are 17 T cell receptor beta chains from one specimen sequenced in a study of blood T cell repertoires in COVID-19 (dated by TCRdb to 2018 to 2021). Libraries came from the immunoSEQ multiplex PCR assay. TCRdb mirrors the immuneACCESS table, restricted to in-frame sequences. Some clones are absent from its copies; in checked studies, under half trace to an unresolved V gene, and the reason for the others is unknown. The sample table records over 110,000 clones; roughly 80% of these occur just once. Around 3.8% of the sample is in the top ten clones. Sequenced input: peripheral blood. These receptors originate from a man between 65 and 85 years old who had recovered from COVID-19.

This chain links TRBV12-3 or TRBV12-4 with TRBJ2-7, with D unclear. The CDR3 runs 11 residues. Deletions cut 3 bases from V and 4 bases from J, with 4 bases between. DNA for the CDR3: TGTGCCAGCAGTTTTTTATACGAGCAGTACTTC. Translating gives CASSFLYEQYF.

This chain connects TRBV6-1 to TRBJ2-6; D ambiguous. V was clipped by 3 bases and J by 2 bases, with 5 bases between them. CDR3 length equals 14 residues. CDR1 and CDR2 (germline): MNHNS, SASEGT. The CDR3 DNA follows: TGTGCCAGCAGTGAGAACACTGGGGCCAACGTCCTGACTTTC. This gives the protein CASSENTGANVLTF.

This chain connects TRBV30 to TRBJ1-3, with D maybe TRBD1 (5 bases). Germline loops: CDR1 GTSNPN, CDR2 SVGIG (reference sequence). Between the trimmed V and J ends, which lost 6 bases and 0 bases, there was a span of 18 bases. CDR3 size: 16 residues. The CDR3 sequence: CACIKTGYNSGNTIYF. For the CDR3, the DNA is TGTGCCTGTATTAAAACAGGTTACAACTCTGGAAACACCATATATTTT.

This chain uses TRBV6-6 with TRBJ2-1; 8 nucleotides agree with TRBD2. Per germline, CDR1 MNHNY and CDR2 SVGAGI (reference sequence). The CDR3 loop spans 17 amino acids. J was trimmed by 5 bases and V by 5 bases; bases with no gene match: 14. The CDR3 bases are TGTGCCAGCAGTCCCCTCGCCCCCGGGACTAGAGACAATGAGCAGTTCTTC. The encoded protein is CASSPLAPGTRDNEQFF.

The chain joins TRBV9 to TRBJ1-2; 10 bases line up with TRBD1. CDR1 is SGDLS, CDR2 YYNGEE, per germline. The CDR3 is 16 residues long. V shed 2 bases and J 4 bases; nucleotides not matched to a gene: 8. CDR3 nucleotides: TGTGCCAGCAGCGTGTCCCCGGACAGGGGGTCCTATGGCTACACCTTC. Its protein is CASSVSPDRGSYGYTF.

V and J are TRBV5-1 and TRBJ1-6, with TRBD1 matching over 7 bases. Germline V CDR1 and CDR2: SGHRS, YFSETQ. CDR3 length equals 16 residues. V shed 6 bases, J shed 2 bases, and the junction held 8 bases outside the gene matches. The CDR3 DNA reads TGCGCCAGCACCCAGGGGGGACGCGCCTATAATTCACCCCTCCACTTT. It is translated as CASTQGGRAYNSPLHF. The full variable domain, completed using reference TRBV5-1 and TRBJ1-6, is KAGVTQTPRYLIKTRGQQVTLSCSPISGHRSVSWYQQTPGQGLQFLFEYFSETQRNKGNFPGRFSGRQFSNSRSEMNVSTLELGDSALYLCASTQGGRAYNSPLHFGNGTRLTVT.

This chain links TRBV29-1 with TRBJ2-2; 8 nucleotides agree with TRBD2. This CDR3 has 14 residues. V shed 5 bases, J shed 1 base, and the junction held 3 bases outside the gene matches. Germline lookup yields CDR1 SQVTM and CDR2 ANQGSEA. DNA of the CDR3: TGCAGCGTTCCCGGGACTAGGAACACCGGGGAGCTGTTTTTT. This encodes CSVPGTRNTGELFF.

The gene calls are TRBV18 and TRBJ2-2; 10 bases map to TRBD2. Germline V lookup: CDR1 KGHSH, CDR2 LQKENI. Trimming at V came to 3 bases and at J to 5 bases, leaving 9 bases not matched to a gene. The CDR3 loop spans 17 amino acids. The DNA of the CDR3 is TGTGCCAGCTCACCGGTCAGCGGGAGGGCCGGTACCGGGGAGCTGTTTTTT. This gives the protein CASSPVSGRAGTGELFF.

This clone was counted a single time. DNA of the CDR3: TGTGCCAGTACCATAAGGGCGGGAGTCGGGACCCAGTACTTC. Translating gives CASTIRAGVGTQYF. V usage is TRBV19 and J usage is TRBJ2-5; 7 nucleotides line up with TRBD2. This CDR3 spans 14 amino acids. Germline assignment: CDR1 LNHDA and CDR2 SQIVND (reference sequence). Trimming cost V 7 bases and J 7 bases; bases outside gene matches: 12.

The V gene is TRBV25-1, the J gene TRBJ2-1, with 11 nucleotides matching TRBD2. The CDR3 length is 15 residues. J was trimmed by 6 bases and V by 2 bases; bases with no gene match: 3. The germline CDR1 and CDR2 sequences are MGHDK and SYGVNS. The CDR3 sequence is CASSEPSGRFNEQFF. The CDR3 nucleotides read TGTGCCAGCAGTGAACCTAGCGGGAGGTTCAATGAGCAGTTCTTC.

The chain combines TRBV2 with TRBJ2-5, with 10 bases lining up with TRBD1. V dropped 7 bases and J dropped 6; count of bases not matched to a gene: 8. The CDR3 runs to 14 residues. The germline CDR1 and CDR2 sequences are SNHLY and FYNNEI. CDR3 nucleotide sequence: TGTGCCAGCACCGGGACAGGGGTCTTAAAGACCCAGTACTTC. This encodes CASTGTGVLKTQYF. Full variable domain (outside the CDR3, taken from reference TRBV2 and TRBJ2-5): EPEVTQTPSHQVTQMGQEVILRCVPISNHLYFYWYRQILGQKVEFLVSFYNNEISEKSEIFDDQFSVERPDGSNFTLKIRSTKLEDSAMYFCASTGTGVLKTQYFGPGTRLLVL.

V gene TRBV18 combines with J gene TRBJ2-5, with D possibly matching TRBD1 (6 bases). V lost 1 base, J lost 4 bases, and 10 bases lay in between. Germline V gives CDR1 KGHSH, CDR2 LQKENI. The CDR3 has 14 residues. CDR3 sequence reads: CASSPRTARETQYF. As DNA, the CDR3 is TGTGCCAGCTCACCACGGACAGCCCGAGAGACCCAGTACTTC. The variable domain in full, with the rest retrieved from reference TRBV18 and TRBJ2-5, is NAGVMQNPRHLVRRRGQEARLRCSPMKGHSHVYWYRQLPEEGLKFMVYLQKENIIDESGMPKERFSAEFPKEGPSILRIQQVVRGDSAAYFCASSPRTARETQYFGPGTRLLVL.

The chain links TRBV4-3 to TRBJ2-1, with TRBD2 identical over 13 bases. This CDR3 has 16 amino acids. The trim removed 1 base at V and 7 bases at J, leaving 4 bases unmatched. The germline V gene has CDR1 LGHNA and CDR2 YSLEER. The CDR3, as DNA: TGCGCCAGCAGCCAAGGGACTAGCGGGAGTACGAATGAGCAGTTCTTC. Amino acid sequence: CASSQGTSGSTNEQFF.

This chain connects TRBV15 to TRBJ2-7; D gene unclear. Trimming took 0 bases from V and 0 from J, leaving 9 bases between them. The CDR3 has 15 amino acids. CDR1 LNHNV and CDR2 YYDKDF come from the germline V gene (reference sequence). The CDR3 loop is CATSRDLSVSYEQYF. The CDR3 DNA sequence: TGTGCCACCAGCAGAGATCTATCTGTCTCCTACGAGCAGTACTTC.

The V and J genes are TRBV5-1 and TRBJ1-4; 9 bases line up with TRBD1. The V gene's germline CDR1 is SGHRS and CDR2 YFSETQ. J was trimmed by 12 bases and V by 4 bases; bases with no gene match: 1. The CDR3 extends over 11 amino acids. In DNA, the CDR3 is TGCGCCAGCAGCGGGGACAGGGAACTGTTTTTT. This gives the protein CASSGDRELFF.

The chain uses TRBV19 and TRBJ2-1; 9 bases match TRBD1. V lost 8 bases, J lost 6 bases, and 5 bases stayed unmatched. This CDR3 contains 13 residues. Germline lookup yields CDR1 LNHDA and CDR2 SQIVND (reference sequence). The CDR3 protein is CASGQGWVNEQFF. DNA for the CDR3: TGTGCCAGTGGACAGGGGTGGGTCAATGAGCAGTTCTTC.

The rearrangement joins TRBV18 to TRBJ1-1; 7 bases align to TRBD1. CDR1 is KGHSH, CDR2 LQKENI, per germline. V trimming: 3 bases; J trimming: 1 base; junction bases outside the gene matches: 5. The CDR3 runs 15 residues. CDR3 loop: CASSPGAGGNTEAFF. CDR3 bases: TGTGCCAGCTCACCGGGGGCAGGGGGGAACACTGAAGCTTTCTTT.